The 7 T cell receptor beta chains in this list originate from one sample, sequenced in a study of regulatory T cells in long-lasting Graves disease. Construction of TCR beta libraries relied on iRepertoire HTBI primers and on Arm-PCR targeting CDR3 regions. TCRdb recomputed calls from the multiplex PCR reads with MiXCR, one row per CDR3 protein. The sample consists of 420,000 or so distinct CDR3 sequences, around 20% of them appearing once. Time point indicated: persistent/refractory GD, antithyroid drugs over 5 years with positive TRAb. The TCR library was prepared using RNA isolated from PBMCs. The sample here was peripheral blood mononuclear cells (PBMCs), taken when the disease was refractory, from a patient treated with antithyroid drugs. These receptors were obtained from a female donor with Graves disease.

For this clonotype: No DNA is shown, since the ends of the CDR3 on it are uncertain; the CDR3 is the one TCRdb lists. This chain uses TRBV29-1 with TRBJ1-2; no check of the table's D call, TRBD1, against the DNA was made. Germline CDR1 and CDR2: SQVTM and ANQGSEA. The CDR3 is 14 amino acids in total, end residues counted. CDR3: CSVGQGAPRFVATF.

CDR3 DNA sequence: TGTGCCAGTAGTATCGGGCTAGCGGGGAACACCGGGGAGCTGTTTTTT. Protein sequence: CASSIGLAGNTGELFF. The chain uses TRBV19 and TRBJ2-2; the match to TRBD2 covers 8 bases. V was pared by 3 bases and J by 1 base, with 4 bases of the junction left unmatched. Germline CDR1 reads LNHDA; CDR2 reads SQIVND (reference sequence). The CDR3 contains 16 residues.

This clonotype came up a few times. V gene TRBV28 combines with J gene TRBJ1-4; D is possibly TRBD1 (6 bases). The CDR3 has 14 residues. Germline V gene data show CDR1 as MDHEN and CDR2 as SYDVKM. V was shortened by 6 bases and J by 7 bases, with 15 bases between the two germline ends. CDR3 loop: CASSPGGPAEKLFF. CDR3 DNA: TGTGCCAGCAGCCCCGGGGGGCCGGCTGAAAAACTGTTTTTT.

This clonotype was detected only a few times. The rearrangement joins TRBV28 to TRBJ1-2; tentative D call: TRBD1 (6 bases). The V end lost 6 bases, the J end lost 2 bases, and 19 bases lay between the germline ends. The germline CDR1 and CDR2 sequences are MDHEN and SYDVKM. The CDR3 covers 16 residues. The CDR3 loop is CASSRPQGNSNYGYTF. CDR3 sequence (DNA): TGTGCCAGCAGCCGGCCACAGGGCAACTCAAACTATGGCTACACCTTC.

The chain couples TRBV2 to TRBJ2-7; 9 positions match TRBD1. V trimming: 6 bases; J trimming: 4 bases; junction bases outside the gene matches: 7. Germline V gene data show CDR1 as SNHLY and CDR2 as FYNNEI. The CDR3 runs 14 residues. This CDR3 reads CASSQQGARYEQYF. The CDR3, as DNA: TGTGCCAGCAGCCAACAGGGGGCCCGGTACGAGCAGTACTTC.

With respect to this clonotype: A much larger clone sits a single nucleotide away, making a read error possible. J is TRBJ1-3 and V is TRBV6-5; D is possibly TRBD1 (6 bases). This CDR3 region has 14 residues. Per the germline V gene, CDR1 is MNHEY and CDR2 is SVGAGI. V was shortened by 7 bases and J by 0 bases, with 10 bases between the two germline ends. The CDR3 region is CASKLQGSGNTIYF. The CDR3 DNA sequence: TGTGCCAGCAAGTTACAGGGCTCTGGAAACACCATATATTTT.

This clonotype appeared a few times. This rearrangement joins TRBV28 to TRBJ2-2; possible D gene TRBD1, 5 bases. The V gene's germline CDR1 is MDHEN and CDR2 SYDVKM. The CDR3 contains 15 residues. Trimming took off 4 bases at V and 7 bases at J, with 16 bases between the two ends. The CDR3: CASSSDSWGGGELFF. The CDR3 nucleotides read TGTGCCAGCAGTTCTGACAGCTGGGGTGGCGGGGAGCTGTTTTTT. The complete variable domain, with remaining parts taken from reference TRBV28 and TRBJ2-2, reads DVKVTQSSRYLVKRTGEKVFLECVQDMDHENMFWYRQDPGLGLRLIYFSYDVKMKEKGDIPEGYSVSREKKERFSLILESASTNQTSMYLCASSSDSWGGGELFFGEGSRLTVL.